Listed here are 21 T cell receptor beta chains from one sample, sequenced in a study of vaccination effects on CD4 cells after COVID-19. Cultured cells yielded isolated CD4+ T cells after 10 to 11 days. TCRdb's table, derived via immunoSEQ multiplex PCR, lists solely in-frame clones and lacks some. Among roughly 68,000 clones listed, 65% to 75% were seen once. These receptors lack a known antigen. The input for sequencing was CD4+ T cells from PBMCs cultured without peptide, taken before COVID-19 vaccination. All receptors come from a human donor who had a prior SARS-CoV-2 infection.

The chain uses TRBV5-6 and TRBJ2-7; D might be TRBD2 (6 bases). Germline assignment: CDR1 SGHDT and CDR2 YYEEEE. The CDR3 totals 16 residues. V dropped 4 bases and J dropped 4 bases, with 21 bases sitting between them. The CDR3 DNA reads TGTGCCAGCAGCATCAATCGGGGGTACAGTATATACGAGCAGTACTTC. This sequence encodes CASSINRGYSIYEQYF.

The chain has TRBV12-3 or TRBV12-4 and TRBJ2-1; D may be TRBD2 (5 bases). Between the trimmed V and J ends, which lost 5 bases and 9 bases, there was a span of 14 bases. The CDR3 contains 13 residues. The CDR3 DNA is TGTGCCAGCAGTCAACAAAGCGGAGTTGAGCAGTTCTTC. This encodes CASSQQSGVEQFF.

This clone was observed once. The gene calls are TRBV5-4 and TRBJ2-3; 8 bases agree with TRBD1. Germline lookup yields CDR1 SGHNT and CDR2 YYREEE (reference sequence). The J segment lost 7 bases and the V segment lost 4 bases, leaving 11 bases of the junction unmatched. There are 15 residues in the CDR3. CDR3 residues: CASSQGQGFGNTQYF. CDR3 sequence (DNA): TGTGCCAGCAGCCAAGGACAGGGTTTTGGTAATACGCAGTATTTT. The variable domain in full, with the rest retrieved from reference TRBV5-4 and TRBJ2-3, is ETGVTQSPTHLIKTRGQQVTLRCSSQSGHNTVSWYQQALGQGPQFIFQYYREEENGRGNFPPRFSGLQFPNYSSELNVNALELDDSALYLCASSQGQGFGNTQYFGPGTRLTVL.

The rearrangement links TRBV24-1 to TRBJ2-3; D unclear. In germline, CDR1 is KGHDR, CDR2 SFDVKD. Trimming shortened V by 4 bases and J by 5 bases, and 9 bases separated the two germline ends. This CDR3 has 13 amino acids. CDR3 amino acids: CATSDHTQDTQYF. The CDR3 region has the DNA TGTGCCACCAGTGACCACACTCAAGATACGCAGTATTTT.

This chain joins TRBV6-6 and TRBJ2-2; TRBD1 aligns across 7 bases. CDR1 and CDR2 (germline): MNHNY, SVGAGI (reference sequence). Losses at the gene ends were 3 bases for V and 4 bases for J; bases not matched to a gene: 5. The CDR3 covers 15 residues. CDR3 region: CASSYPGQRTGELFF. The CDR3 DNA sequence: TGTGCCAGCAGTTATCCGGGACAGCGCACCGGGGAGCTGTTTTTT.

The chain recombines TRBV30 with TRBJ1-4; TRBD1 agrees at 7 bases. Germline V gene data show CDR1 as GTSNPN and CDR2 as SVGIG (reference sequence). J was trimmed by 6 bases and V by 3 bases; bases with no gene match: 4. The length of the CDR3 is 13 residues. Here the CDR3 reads CAWRTTGDEKLFF. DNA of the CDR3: TGTGCCTGGAGGACAACAGGGGATGAAAAACTGTTTTTT.

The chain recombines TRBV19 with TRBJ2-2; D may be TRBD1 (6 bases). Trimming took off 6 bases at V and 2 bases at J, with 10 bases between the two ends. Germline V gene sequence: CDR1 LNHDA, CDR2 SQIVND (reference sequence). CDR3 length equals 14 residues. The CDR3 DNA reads TGTGCCAGTAGGTCACAGGGCAACACCGGGGAGCTGTTTTTT. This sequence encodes CASRSQGNTGELFF.

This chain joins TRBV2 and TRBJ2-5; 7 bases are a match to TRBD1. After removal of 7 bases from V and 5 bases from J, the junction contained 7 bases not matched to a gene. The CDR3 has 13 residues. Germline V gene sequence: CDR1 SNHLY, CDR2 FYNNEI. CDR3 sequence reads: CASTKGARETQYF. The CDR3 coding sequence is TGTGCCAGCACTAAGGGGGCGCGGGAGACCCAGTACTTC.

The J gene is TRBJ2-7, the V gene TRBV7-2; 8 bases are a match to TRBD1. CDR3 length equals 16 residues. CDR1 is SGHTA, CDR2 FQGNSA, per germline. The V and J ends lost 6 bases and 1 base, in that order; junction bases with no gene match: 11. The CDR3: CASREGPGTGSYEQYF. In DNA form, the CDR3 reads TGTGCCAGCAGAGAAGGTCCCGGGACAGGTTCCTACGAGCAGTACTTC.

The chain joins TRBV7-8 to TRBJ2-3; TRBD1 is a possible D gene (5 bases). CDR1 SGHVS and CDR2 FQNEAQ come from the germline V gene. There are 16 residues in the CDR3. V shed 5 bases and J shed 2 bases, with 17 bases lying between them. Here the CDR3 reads CASSVETALLTDTQYF. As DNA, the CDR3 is TGTGCCAGCAGCGTCGAGACAGCCCTCCTCACAGATACGCAGTATTTT. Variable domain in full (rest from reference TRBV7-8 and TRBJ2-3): GAGVSQSPRYKVAKRGQDVALRCDPISGHVSLFWYQQALGQGPEFLTYFQNEAQLDKSGLPSDRFFAERPEGSVSTLKIQRTQQEDSAVYLCASSVETALLTDTQYFGPGTRLTVL.

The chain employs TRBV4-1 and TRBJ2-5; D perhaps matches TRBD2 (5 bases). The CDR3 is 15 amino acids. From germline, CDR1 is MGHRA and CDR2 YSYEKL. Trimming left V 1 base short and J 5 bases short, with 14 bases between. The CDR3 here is CASSQVAGLGETQYF. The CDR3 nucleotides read TGCGCCAGCAGCCAAGTGGCGGGCCTGGGGGAGACCCAGTACTTC.

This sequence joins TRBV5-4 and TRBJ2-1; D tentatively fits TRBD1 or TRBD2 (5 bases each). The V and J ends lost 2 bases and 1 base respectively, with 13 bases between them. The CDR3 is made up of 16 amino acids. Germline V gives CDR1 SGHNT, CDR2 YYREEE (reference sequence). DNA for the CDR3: TGTGCCAGCAGCTTCAAGCGGTCAGGGTCCTACAATGAGCAGTTCTTC. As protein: CASSFKRSGSYNEQFF. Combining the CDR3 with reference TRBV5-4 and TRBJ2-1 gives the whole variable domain ETGVTQSPTHLIKTRGQQVTLRCSSQSGHNTVSWYQQALGQGPQFIFQYYREEENGRGNFPPRFSGLQFPNYSSELNVNALELDDSALYLCASSFKRSGSYNEQFFGPGTRLTVL.

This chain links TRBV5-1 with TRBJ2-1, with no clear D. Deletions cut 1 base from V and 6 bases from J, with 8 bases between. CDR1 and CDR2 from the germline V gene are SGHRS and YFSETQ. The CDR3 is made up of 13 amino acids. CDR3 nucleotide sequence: TGCGCCAGCAGCTTGTTTAGTTCCAATGAGCAGTTCTTC. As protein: CASSLFSSNEQFF.

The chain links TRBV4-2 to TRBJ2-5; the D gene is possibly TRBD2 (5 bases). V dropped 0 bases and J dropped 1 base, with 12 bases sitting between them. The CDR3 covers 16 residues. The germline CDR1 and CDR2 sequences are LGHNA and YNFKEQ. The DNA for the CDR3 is TGTGCCAGCAGCCAAGATTGGCTAGCAAGCCAAGAGACCCAGTACTTC. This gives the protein CASSQDWLASQETQYF.

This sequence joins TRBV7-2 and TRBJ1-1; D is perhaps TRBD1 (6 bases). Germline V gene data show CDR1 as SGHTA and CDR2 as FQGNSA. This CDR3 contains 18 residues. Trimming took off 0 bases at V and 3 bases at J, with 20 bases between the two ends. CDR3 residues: CASSLAAGAPGRDTEAFF. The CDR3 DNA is TGTGCCAGCAGCTTAGCGGCAGGGGCGCCGGGAAGGGACACTGAAGCTTTCTTT.

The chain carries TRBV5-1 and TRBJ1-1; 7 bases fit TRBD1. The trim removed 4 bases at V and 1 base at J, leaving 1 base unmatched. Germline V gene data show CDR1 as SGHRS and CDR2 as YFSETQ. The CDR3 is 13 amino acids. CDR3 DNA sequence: TGCGCCAGCAGCCGACAGGGGAACACTGAAGCTTTCTTT. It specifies CASSRQGNTEAFF.

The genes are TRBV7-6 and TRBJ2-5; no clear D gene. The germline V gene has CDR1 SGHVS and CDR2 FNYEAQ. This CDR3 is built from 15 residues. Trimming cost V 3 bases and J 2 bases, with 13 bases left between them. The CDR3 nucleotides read TGTGCCAGCAGCTTGGTCTCGCCGCTACAAGAGACCCAGTACTTC. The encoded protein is CASSLVSPLQETQYF.

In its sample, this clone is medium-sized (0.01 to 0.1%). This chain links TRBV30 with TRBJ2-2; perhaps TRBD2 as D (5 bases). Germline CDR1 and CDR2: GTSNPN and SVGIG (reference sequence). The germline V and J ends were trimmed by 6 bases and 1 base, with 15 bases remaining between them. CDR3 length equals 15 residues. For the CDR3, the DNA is TGTGCCTGTCGACCGGGGTCTAAGAACACCGGGGAGCTGTTTTTT. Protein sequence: CACRPGSKNTGELFF.

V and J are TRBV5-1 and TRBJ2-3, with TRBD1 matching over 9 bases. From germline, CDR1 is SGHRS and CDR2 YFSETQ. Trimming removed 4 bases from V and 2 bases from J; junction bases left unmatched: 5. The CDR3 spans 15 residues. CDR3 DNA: TGCGCCAGCAGCGGGGGGGACAGGGCCACAGATACGCAGTATTTT. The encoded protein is CASSGGDRATDTQYF. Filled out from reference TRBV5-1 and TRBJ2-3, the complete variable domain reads KAGVTQTPRYLIKTRGQQVTLSCSPISGHRSVSWYQQTPGQGLQFLFEYFSETQRNKGNFPGRFSGRQFSNSRSEMNVSTLELGDSALYLCASSGGDRATDTQYFGPGTRLTVL.

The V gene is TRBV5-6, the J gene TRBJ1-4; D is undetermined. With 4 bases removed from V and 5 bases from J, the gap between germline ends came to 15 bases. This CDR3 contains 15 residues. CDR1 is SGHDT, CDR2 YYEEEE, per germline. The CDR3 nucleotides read TGTGCCAGCAGCCCCCGAGCGGGCCTCAATGAAAAACTGTTTTTT. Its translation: CASSPRAGLNEKLFF.

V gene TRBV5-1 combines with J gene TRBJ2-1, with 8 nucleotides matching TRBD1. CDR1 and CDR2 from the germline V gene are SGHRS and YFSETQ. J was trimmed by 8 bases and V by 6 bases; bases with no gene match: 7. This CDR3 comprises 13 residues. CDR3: CASKQGVVDEQFF. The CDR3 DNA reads TGCGCCAGCAAACAGGGGGTGGTGGATGAGCAGTTCTTC.